This is a list of T cell receptor beta chains from one sample in a study of T cells after yellow fever vaccination. TCRdb reprocessed the 5' RACE reads via MiXCR and lists one record per CDR3 protein. The sample comprises around 340,000 distinct CDR3 sequences, 8.5% to 10% of which are singletons, and roughly 17% rests with the top ten. The material was PBMCs, obtained on the day of the first yellow fever vaccination. These receptors were collected from a man aged 18 to 29 who received the YFV17D yellow fever vaccine. Each CDR3 is given with its conserved first and last residue. A D gene is named only where the DNA matches it firmly. Size is omitted from some rows. Given values are once, few, many or a class for expanded clones.

V gene	CDR3 length	clone size	J gene	D gene	CDR3 protein	CDR3 DNA
TRBV12-5	11	few	TRBJ2-3	.	CASGFRDTQYF	TGTGCTAGTGGTTTTAGAGATACGCAGTATTTT
TRBV15	14	.	TRBJ1-4	TRBD1	CATSTDRGMEKLFF	TGTGCCACCAGCACTGACAGGGGAATGGAAAAACTGTTTTTT
TRBV7-2	15	few	TRBJ1-6	TRBD1	CASSLGTGYNSPLHF	TGTGCCAGCAGCTTAGGGACAGGCTATAATTCACCCCTCCACTTT
TRBV12-3/TRBV12-4	14	few	TRBJ2-7	.	CASSLGPPSYEQYF	TGTGCCAGCAGTTTAGGTCCCCCTTCCTACGAGCAGTACTTC
TRBV27	15	few	TRBJ2-7	TRBD1	CASSLDRGAGYEQYF	TGTGCCAGCAGTCTCGACAGGGGAGCAGGGTACGAGCAGTACTTC
TRBV29-1	13	many	TRBJ2-2	TRBD1	CSVSTGGAGELFF	TGCAGCGTTTCTACAGGGGGAGCCGGGGAGCTGTTTTTT
TRBV2	13	.	TRBJ1-6	.	CATYRDEGSPLHF	TGTGCCACCTACAGGGATGAGGGCTCACCCCTCCACTTT
TRBV5-5	15	.	TRBJ2-3	.	CASSLDPGTTDTQYF	TGTGCCAGCAGCTTGGATCCAGGAACCACAGATACGCAGTATTTT
TRBV28	14	.	TRBJ1-2	TRBD1	CASRPGGANYGYTF	TGTGCCAGCAGACCAGGGGGGGCCAACTATGGCTACACCTTC
TRBV27	15	few	TRBJ1-2	.	CASSFKGRANYGYTF	TGTGCCAGCAGTTTTAAAGGCAGAGCTAACTATGGCTACACCTTC
TRBV29-1	10	.	TRBJ1-4	.	CSARQEKLFF	TGCAGCGCACGACAAGAAAAACTGTTTTTT
TRBV20-1	14	few	TRBJ2-5	.	CSARQLLGWETQYF	TGCAGTGCCCGCCAGCTCCTCGGATGGGAGACCCAGTACTTC
TRBV10-3	15	.	TRBJ2-3	.	CAISNPGGRLDTQYF	TGTGCCATCAGTAATCCGGGGGGCCGGCTGGATACGCAGTATTTT
TRBV29-1	16	.	TRBJ2-7	TRBD1	CSVAGTDRGSSYEQYF	TGCAGCGTCGCGGGAACTGACAGGGGTTCATCCTACGAGCAGTACTTC
TRBV18	13	.	TRBJ1-1	.	CASSPRINTEAFF	TGTGCCAGCTCACCACGGATCAACACTGAAGCTTTCTTT
TRBV20-1	15	few	TRBJ2-2	TRBD2	CSARGAGGDTGELFF	TGCAGTGCTAGAGGGGCGGGGGGCGACACCGGGGAGCTGTTTTTT
TRBV7-7	14	.	TRBJ2-5	TRBD2	CASSVEAGVETQYF	TGTGCCAGCAGCGTGGAAGCGGGGGTGGAGACCCAGTACTTC
TRBV4-3	16	few	TRBJ1-1	TRBD1	CASSPSIGDRATEAFF	TGCGCCAGCAGCCCCTCCATAGGGGACAGGGCAACTGAAGCTTTCTTT
TRBV25-1	17	few	TRBJ2-6	.	CASSAEDPFSGANVLTF	TGTGCCAGCAGTGCCGAAGACCCGTTCTCTGGGGCCAACGTCCTGACTTTC
TRBV5-5	16	many	TRBJ2-5	.	CASSLGARTGAETQYF	TGTGCCAGCAGCTTGGGAGCTCGAACGGGGGCAGAGACCCAGTACTTC
TRBV29-1	15	.	TRBJ2-6	.	CSVGEQGTGANVLTF	TGCAGCGTTGGGGAACAGGGAACCGGGGCCAACGTCCTGACTTTC
TRBV4-3	15	.	TRBJ2-3	TRBD2	CASSHSSGGADTQYF	TGCGCCAGCAGCCACTCTAGCGGGGGGGCAGATACGCAGTATTTT
TRBV12-3/TRBV12-4	16	many	TRBJ2-3	.	CASSFGSVGGTDTQYF	TGTGCCAGCAGTTTTGGTAGCGTTGGGGGCACAGATACGCAGTATTTT
TRBV5-4	16	few	TRBJ2-3	TRBD1	CASSLAGTGGIDTQYF	TGTGCCAGCAGCTTGGCCGGGACAGGGGGCATAGATACGCAGTATTTT
TRBV5-1	14	.	TRBJ1-2	.	CASSLSMVGYGYTF	TGCGCCAGCAGCCTATCAATGGTTGGGTATGGCTACACCTTC
TRBV7-2	16	.	TRBJ2-5	TRBD2	CASSLVILAGKETQYF	TGTGCCAGCAGCTTAGTGATACTAGCGGGAAAAGAGACCCAGTACTTC
TRBV9	13	.	TRBJ1-2	TRBD1	CASSGRTGDKITF	TGTGCCAGCAGCGGCCGGACAGGGGATAAAATCACCTTC
TRBV24-1	12	few	TRBJ2-5	.	CAPIWTEETQYF	TGTGCCCCCATCTGGACTGAAGAGACCCAGTACTTC
TRBV7-2	17	.	TRBJ2-6	.	CASIRLQNLAGANVLTF	TGTGCCAGCATTCGCCTGCAGAACCTTGCCGGGGCCAACGTCCTGACTTTC
TRBV12-3/TRBV12-4	13	few	TRBJ2-1	TRBD1	CASSLSDRAPRFF	TGTGCCAGCAGCCTATCTGACAGGGCACCCCGGTTCTTC
TRBV27	15	.	TRBJ2-5	TRBD2	CASRGLAGGWETQYF	TGTGCCAGCAGGGGGCTAGCGGGGGGATGGGAGACCCAGTACTTC